What follows is one TCR beta chain and its context. This receptor's antigen is unknown. No much larger clone is present one base from it, and per-base qualities are unavailable. Another Seattle source contributed samples from volunteer blood donors who had recovered from COVID-19. Collaborating institutions collected whole blood in K2EDTA tubes following their own protocols. For TCRbeta analysis, collaborators shipped samples as frozen whole blood, isolated PBMCs, or DNA extracted from either of those sample types. The data were taken from a study of blood T cell repertoires in COVID-19 (dated by TCRdb to the early 2020s). In terms of the full investigation: Samples from collaborators originated in the United States, Italy and Spain and spanned both the acute and convalescent phases of COVID-19. The prospective study material was composed of cDNA or gDNA derived from T cells, B-cell-depleted T cells, or PBMCs. Subjects who had been exposed to COVID-19, were actively infected with it, or had recovered from it provided the deeply sampled blood TCRbeta repertoires that made up the dataset. The repertoires were made available in a free public database intended to serve as a resource for research on the immune response to SARS-CoV-2. The samples were drawn from two sources: the first 160 participants of the ongoing ImmuneRACE study, and 1,254 subjects contributed by 6 global collaborators. A de-identified subject ID, COVID-19 status, age in years and sex were almost always included in the sample metadata. Where available, HLA class I and class II types were obtained from metadata supplied by the sample provider rather than from assay-based typing.

Overall study outcomes, separate from this receptor: How much clinical and demographic metadata was included differed by source and by participant, and the metadata was provided uncurated.

Trimmed from V: 10 bases; trimmed from J: 5 bases; junction bases lacking a gene match: 6. There are 12 amino acids in the CDR3, from cysteine to phenylalanine inclusive. Just CDR3 DNA is preserved here, 36 bases in frame from base 1. In the germline V gene (reference sequence), CDR1 corresponds to SEHNR and CDR2 to FQNEAQ. TCRbeta CDR3 regions were amplified from genomic DNA by means of the immunoSEQ Assay, a bias-controlled multiplex PCR. The paper's processing steps were these. Nucleated cell counts per sample were estimated from amplification of reference gene primers within the assay. Sequence reads were collapsed and filtered to measure the absolute abundance of every unique TCRbeta CDR3 rearrangement. Productive Simpson clonality was computed per sample as the square root of Simpson's diversity index over productive rearrangements. TCRdb provides this immuneACCESS table in a form limited to in-frame rearrangements. Some clones are lacking; in checked studies, under half of them reflect an unresolved V gene, and why the rest are absent is not known. That table supplies the V and J calls and clone size; D and trimming were determined from the DNA. The sample yields approximately 200,000 clones; about 85% were counted once. The top ten hold roughly 5% of the sample.

The sequence came from a woman aged 55-70 years who had recovered from COVID-19. Sample: peripheral blood. This sequence uses TRBV7-9 and TRBJ1-1, with TRBD1 identical over 8 junction bases. In nucleotides, the sequence is TGTGCCACCGGACAGGGAGTTACTGAAGCTTTCTTT. Its translation is CATGQGVTEAFF.